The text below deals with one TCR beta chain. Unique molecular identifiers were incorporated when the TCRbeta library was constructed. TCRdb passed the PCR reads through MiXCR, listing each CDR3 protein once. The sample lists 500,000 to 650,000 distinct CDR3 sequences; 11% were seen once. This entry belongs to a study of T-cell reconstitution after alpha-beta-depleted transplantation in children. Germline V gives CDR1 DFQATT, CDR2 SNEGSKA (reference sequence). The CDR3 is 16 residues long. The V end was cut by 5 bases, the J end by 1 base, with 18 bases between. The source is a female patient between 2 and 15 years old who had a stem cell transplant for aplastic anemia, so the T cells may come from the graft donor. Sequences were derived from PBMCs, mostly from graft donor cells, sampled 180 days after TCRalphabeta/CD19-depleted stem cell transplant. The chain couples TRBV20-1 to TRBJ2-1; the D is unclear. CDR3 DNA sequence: TGCAGTGCTCGGCGGTCTGCAGCAGATTCCTACAATGAGCAGTTCTTC. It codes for CSARRSAADSYNEQFF.